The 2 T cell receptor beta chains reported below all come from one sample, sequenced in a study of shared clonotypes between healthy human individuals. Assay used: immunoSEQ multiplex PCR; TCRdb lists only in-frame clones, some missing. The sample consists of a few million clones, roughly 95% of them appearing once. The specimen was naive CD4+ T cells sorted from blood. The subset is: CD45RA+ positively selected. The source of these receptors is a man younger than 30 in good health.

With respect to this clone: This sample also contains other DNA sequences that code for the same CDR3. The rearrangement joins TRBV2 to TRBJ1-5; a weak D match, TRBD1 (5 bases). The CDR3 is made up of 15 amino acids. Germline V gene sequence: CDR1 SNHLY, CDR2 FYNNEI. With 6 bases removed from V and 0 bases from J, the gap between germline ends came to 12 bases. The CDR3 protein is CASRGTGFSNQPQHF. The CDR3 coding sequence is TGTGCCAGCAGGGGGACGGGGTTTAGCAATCAGCCCCAGCATTTT.

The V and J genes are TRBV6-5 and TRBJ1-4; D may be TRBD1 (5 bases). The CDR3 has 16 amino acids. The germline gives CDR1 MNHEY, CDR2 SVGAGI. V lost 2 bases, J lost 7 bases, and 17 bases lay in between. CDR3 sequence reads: CASSYAPGGYREKLFF. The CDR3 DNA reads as TGTGCCAGCAGTTACGCCCCGGGGGGGTATCGTGAAAAACTGTTTTTT.